This T cell receptor (beta chain) was captured by sequencing in a study of Ad26.COV2.S vaccination and SARS-CoV-2 variants. Measured with immunoSEQ multiplex PCR; TCRdb has only the in-frame clones, and not every one. This sample has hundreds of thousands of clones; 89% occur once, and the top ten carry 1.5%. Stated treatment: some 19 received Ad26.COV2.S at low or high dose, single or two shots; five or six received placebo; per-sample allocation not given. The study sampled participants on day 63 after the first vaccine or placebo injection. Germline CDR1 SGDLS, CDR2 YYNGEE. Between the trimmed V and J ends, which lost 2 bases and 5 bases, there was a span of 8 bases. The CDR3 has 13 residues.

The rearrangement uses TRBV9 and TRBJ2-1; no firm D call. The source is a person aged 18-65 years who received the Ad26.COV2.S COVID-19 vaccine or a placebo. The sequences come from peripheral blood, collected in a trial of Ad26.COV2.S vaccine versus placebo. In DNA, the CDR3 is TGTGCCAGCAGCGTTGCTGGGGACAATGAGCAGTTCTTC. Translation gives CASSVAGDNEQFF.